This TCR beta chain was recovered during a study of neurological immune-mediated disorders. Study information: Secondary progressive disease was present in 3, and relapsing-remitting disease in around 31, of the roughly 35 multiple sclerosis patients.

Noted time point: longitudinal time-point 3. Source material was 2 million unsorted PBMCs, stored at -80 °C in RNAlater. Findings and caveats of the study: Whereas HTLV-1-associated myelopathy showed the most TCR clonal expansion, multiple sclerosis showed the least, with levels below those of healthy controls. Expanded clones shared no identical CDR3 amino acid sequences across subjects, which suggested private TCR-beta repertoires in all groups.

TCRdb re-called the 5' RACE reads with MiXCR, one entry per CDR3 protein. The sample includes tens of thousands of distinct CDR3 sequences, 4.3% seen only once; the top ten take more than 5%. Per the germline V gene, CDR1 is SEHNR and CDR2 is FQNEAQ (reference sequence). CDR3 length: 14 amino acids. The V gene lost 5 bases and the J gene lost 7 bases, with 18 bases spanning the gap. This clonotype showed up many times. The antigen remains undetermined. Sequenced material: PBMCs. V and J are TRBV7-9 and TRBJ2-7; D may be TRBD2 (5 bases). The receptor's source is a woman in her fifties or sixties with multiple sclerosis. The CDR3 bases are TGTGCCAGCAGCCATACTAGACCTTCGAATGAGCAGTACTTC. This translates into CASSHTRPSNEQYF. Full variable domain (missing parts from reference TRBV7-9 and TRBJ2-7): DTGVSQNPRHKITKRGQNVTFRCDPISEHNRLYWYRQTLGQGPEFLTYFQNEAQLEKSRLLSDRFSAERPKGSFSTLEIQRTEQGDSAMYLCASSHTRPSNEQYFGPGTRLTVT.